These T cell receptor beta chains were read from a single sample in a study of blood T cell repertoires in COVID-19. Some clones are missing from TCRdb's copy, which holds only in-frame ones; the method was immunoSEQ multiplex PCR. The sample includes 70,000 to 95,000 clones, around nine tenths seen only once; the top ten take approximately 8.7%. The sample consisted of peripheral blood. Receptors originate from a woman aged 70-85 years with acute or convalescent COVID-19. Each CDR3 is given with its conserved first and last residue. The order of the fields is V gene, J gene, clone size, D gene, CDR3 protein, CDR3 DNA. D genes are given only for firm matches. Size tells how often a clone was seen (once, few, many) or the class of an expanded clone, and some rows leave it out.

V gene: TRBV2; J gene: TRBJ2-6; clone size: .; D gene: TRBD1; CDR3 protein: CASGGQGPLSGANVLTF; CDR3 DNA: TGTGCCAGCGGGGGACAGGGCCCCCTCTCTGGGGCCAACGTCCTGACTTTC
V gene: TRBV5-1; J gene: TRBJ2-2; clone size: .; D gene: .; CDR3 protein: CASSLTGLSNTGELFF; CDR3 DNA: TGCGCCAGCAGCTTAACAGGGCTTTCGAACACCGGGGAGCTGTTTTTT
V gene: TRBV19; J gene: TRBJ2-7; clone size: .; D gene: TRBD2; CDR3 protein: CASSSSGSVYEQYF; CDR3 DNA: TGTGCCAGTAGTTCTAGCGGGAGTGTCTACGAGCAGTACTTC
V gene: TRBV5-6; J gene: TRBJ2-7; clone size: .; D gene: .; CDR3 protein: CASSPGGPSYEQYF; CDR3 DNA: TGTGCCAGCAGCCCCGGAGGGCCAAGCTACGAGCAGTACTTC
V gene: TRBV24-1; J gene: TRBJ2-5; clone size: .; D gene: TRBD1; CDR3 protein: CATSVRLGQQETQYF; CDR3 DNA: TGTGCCACCAGTGTTAGGTTGGGACAGCAAGAGACCCAGTACTTC
V gene: TRBV20-1; J gene: TRBJ1-2; clone size: .; D gene: TRBD1; CDR3 protein: CSASGDRQRGGYTF; CDR3 DNA: TGCAGTGCTAGTGGGGACAGGCAACGCGGTGGCTACACCTTC
V gene: TRBV5-1; J gene: TRBJ2-3; clone size: .; D gene: .; CDR3 protein: CASSPGGGRGDTQYF; CDR3 DNA: TGCGCCAGCAGCCCCGGGGGAGGCCGGGGAGATACGCAGTATTTT
V gene: TRBV28; J gene: TRBJ1-2; clone size: .; D gene: .; CDR3 protein: CASSFPGVSLLGYTF; CDR3 DNA: TGTGCCAGCAGTTTTCCAGGGGTTTCTTTACTTGGCTACACCTTC
V gene: TRBV4-1; J gene: TRBJ1-1; clone size: .; D gene: .; CDR3 protein: CASSQGPGTEAFF; CDR3 DNA: TGCGCCAGCAGCCAGGGGCCAGGCACTGAAGCTTTCTTT
V gene: TRBV5-1; J gene: TRBJ2-5; clone size: .; D gene: .; CDR3 protein: CASSLGGEETQYF; CDR3 DNA: TGCGCCAGCAGCTTGGGCGGGGAAGAGACCCAGTACTTC
V gene: TRBV7-9; J gene: TRBJ2-3; clone size: once; D gene: .; CDR3 protein: CASSLVGGTQYF; CDR3 DNA: TGTGCCAGCAGCTTAGTGGGGGGTACGCAGTATTTT
V gene: TRBV21-1; J gene: TRBJ2-7; clone size: .; D gene: .; CDR3 protein: CASNKAGDGSYEQYF; CDR3 DNA: TGTGCCAGCAACAAAGCGGGCGACGGATCCTACGAGCAGTACTTC
V gene: TRBV6-2/TRBV6-3; J gene: TRBJ1-1; clone size: .; D gene: TRBD1; CDR3 protein: CASSRGQDTEAFF; CDR3 DNA: TGTGCCAGCAGTAGGGGGCAGGACACTGAAGCTTTCTTT
V gene: TRBV24-1; J gene: TRBJ2-5; clone size: .; D gene: .; CDR3 protein: CATSDPRQVGETQYF; CDR3 DNA: TGTGCCACCAGTGACCCTCGACAGGTAGGAGAGACCCAGTACTTC
V gene: TRBV4-2; J gene: TRBJ1-2; clone size: .; D gene: TRBD1; CDR3 protein: CASSQTTGLVDGYTF; CDR3 DNA: TGTGCCAGCAGCCAAACGACAGGGTTAGTCGATGGCTACACCTTC
V gene: TRBV4-1; J gene: TRBJ1-4; clone size: .; D gene: .; CDR3 protein: CASRTGVVNEKLFF; CDR3 DNA: TGCGCCAGCAGGACGGGAGTAGTTAATGAAAAACTGTTTTTT
V gene: TRBV5-5; J gene: TRBJ1-1; clone size: .; D gene: TRBD1; CDR3 protein: CASSLYTGEAFF; CDR3 DNA: TGTGCCAGCAGCCTATATACAGGGGAGGCTTTCTTT
V gene: TRBV12-3/TRBV12-4; J gene: TRBJ2-4; clone size: .; D gene: .; CDR3 protein: CASSLIAGDIQYF; CDR3 DNA: TGTGCCAGCAGTTTAATCGCAGGGGACATTCAGTACTTC
V gene: TRBV14; J gene: TRBJ2-5; clone size: .; D gene: .; CDR3 protein: CASSPTLGAGVPETQYF; CDR3 DNA: TGTGCCAGCAGCCCGACACTGGGGGCGGGAGTTCCGGAGACCCAGTACTTC
V gene: TRBV9; J gene: TRBJ2-5; clone size: .; D gene: .; CDR3 protein: CASSVSGTKETQYF; CDR3 DNA: TGTGCCAGCAGCGTGTCAGGGACAAAAGAGACCCAGTACTTC